This TCR beta chain stems from a study of blood T cell repertoires in COVID-19. For the study at large: T cells, B-cell-depleted T cells, or PBMCs supplied cDNA or gDNA.

The CDR3 loop spans 12 amino acids. The germline V gene encodes CDR1 MGHRA and CDR2 YSYEKL. Trimming removed 6 bases at V and 3 bases at J, with 7 bases between. How the authors handled the data: Estimation of nucleated cell counts was performed using reference gene primer amplification. Produced via immunoSEQ multiplex PCR; TCRdb's table is partial and in-frame only. The V and J calls and clone size were taken over from that table, and D and trimming were inferred from the DNA. Of a few hundred thousand clones listed, around 82% are singletons. Sequenced input: peripheral blood. This sequence was found in a woman between 18 and 29 years old with acute or convalescent COVID-19. The chain uses TRBV4-1 and TRBJ2-3; weak D call: TRBD2 (5 bases). In DNA, the CDR3 is TGCGCCAGCAGTGGGGAGACAGATACGCAGTATTTT. It encodes CASSGETDTQYF.